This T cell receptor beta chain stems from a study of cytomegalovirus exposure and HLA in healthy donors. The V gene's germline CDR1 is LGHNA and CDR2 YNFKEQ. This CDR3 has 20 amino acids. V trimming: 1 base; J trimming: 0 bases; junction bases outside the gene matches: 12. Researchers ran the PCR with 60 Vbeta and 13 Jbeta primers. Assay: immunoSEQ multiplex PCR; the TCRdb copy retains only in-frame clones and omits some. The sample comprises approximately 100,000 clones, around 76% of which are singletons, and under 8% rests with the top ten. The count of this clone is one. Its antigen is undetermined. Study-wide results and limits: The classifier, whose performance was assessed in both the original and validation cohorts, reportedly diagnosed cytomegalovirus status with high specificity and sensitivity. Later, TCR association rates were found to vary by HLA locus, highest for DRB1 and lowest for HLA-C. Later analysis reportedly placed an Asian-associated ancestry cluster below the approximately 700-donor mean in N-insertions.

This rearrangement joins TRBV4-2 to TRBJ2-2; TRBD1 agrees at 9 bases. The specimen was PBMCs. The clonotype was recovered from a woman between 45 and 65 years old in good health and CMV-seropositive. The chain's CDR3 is CASSQASGTGHLSNTGELFF. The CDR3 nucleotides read TGTGCCAGCAGCCAAGCTTCCGGGACAGGGCATCTATCGAACACCGGGGAGCTGTTTTTT.